This TCR beta chain was observed in a study of blood T cells in healthy people across ages. Study outcomes and limitations: Greater diversity and more naive CD4+ cells were seen in long-lived donors than in aged donors. Researchers judged that diversity estimates from one million T cells fell short of true values.

The use of a sample-barcoded 5' primer and a J-beta primer mix characterized a second PCR of 7 to 11 cycles. TCRdb re-called the 5' RACE reads with MiXCR, one entry per CDR3 protein. The table records under 1,100,000 distinct CDR3 sequences, approximately 26% of them present only once. V lost 3 bases to trimming and J lost 3 bases, with 14 bases between them. The CDR3 loop spans 15 amino acids. CDR1 and CDR2 (germline): LGHNA, YSLEER. Comment on this clonotype: The antigen is undetermined.

The sample was also linked to a second study, of T cells of mothers and their children.

This chain uses TRBV4-3 with TRBJ1-1, with D unclear. Source material: blood. The receptor comes from a girl aged 2-10 years in good health. CDR3 in amino acids: CASSQMAGVDTEAFF. In nucleotides, the CDR3 is TGCGCCAGCAGCCAGATGGCCGGGGTGGACACTGAAGCTTTCTTT.